This T cell receptor beta chain was obtained from a study of blood T cell repertoires in COVID-19. The wider study: The United States, Italy and Spain supplied acute and convalescent COVID-19 samples. T cells, B-cell-depleted T cells, or PBMCs provided the cDNA or gDNA that served as material.

CDR1 is SGDLS and CDR2 is YYNGEE in the germline V gene. Trimming took 0 bases from V and 7 from J; bases not matched to a gene: 6. The CDR3 is made up of 14 amino acids. Original analysis: Estimation of nucleated cell counts was performed using reference gene primer amplification. Sequencing used immunoSEQ multiplex PCR; TCRdb keeps in-frame clones, though not all of them. The V and J calls and clone size were taken over from that table, and D and trimming were inferred from the DNA. The sample gives 150,000 to 180,000 clones, over 60% of which show up once; roughly 1.5% is in the top ten. The receptor comes from an elderly man with acute or convalescent COVID-19. V and J are TRBV9 and TRBJ1-2; the match to TRBD1 covers 7 bases. The sample consisted of peripheral blood. The CDR3 bases are TGTGCCAGCAGCGTAGAGGAGGGGGCAAGTGGCTACACCTTC. Amino acids: CASSVEEGASGYTF. The complete variable domain, with remaining parts taken from reference TRBV9 and TRBJ1-2, reads DSGVTQTPKHLITATGQRVTLRCSPRSGDLSVYWYQQSLDQGLQFLIQYYNGEERAKGNILERFSAQQFPDLHSELNLSSLELGDSALYFCASSVEEGASGYTFGSGTRLTVV.